This T cell receptor beta chain comes out of a study of blood T cell repertoires in COVID-19. About the research overall: Acute-phase and convalescent COVID-19 samples originated in the United States, Italy and Spain. From T cells, B-cell-depleted T cells, or PBMCs came the material, which was cDNA or gDNA.

With regard to this clone: Other DNA sequences in the same sample also yield this CDR3.

Data came from immunoSEQ multiplex PCR; TCRdb stores just in-frame clones and leaves some out. The table lists 300,000 or so clones, more than 80% of them singletons, with 5% to 7% in the top ten. This TCR came from a man aged 18 to 29 who had recovered from COVID-19. The material sequenced was peripheral blood.

The CDR3 region is CASSLIQDTEAFF. The DNA of the CDR3 is TGCGCCAGCAGCTTGATCCAGGACACTGAAGCTTTCTTT. This chain connects TRBV5-1 to TRBJ1-1; unclear D gene. Germline V gives CDR1 SGHRS, CDR2 YFSETQ. The CDR3 length is 13 residues. Trimming shortened V by 1 base and J by 3 bases, and 7 bases separated the two germline ends.